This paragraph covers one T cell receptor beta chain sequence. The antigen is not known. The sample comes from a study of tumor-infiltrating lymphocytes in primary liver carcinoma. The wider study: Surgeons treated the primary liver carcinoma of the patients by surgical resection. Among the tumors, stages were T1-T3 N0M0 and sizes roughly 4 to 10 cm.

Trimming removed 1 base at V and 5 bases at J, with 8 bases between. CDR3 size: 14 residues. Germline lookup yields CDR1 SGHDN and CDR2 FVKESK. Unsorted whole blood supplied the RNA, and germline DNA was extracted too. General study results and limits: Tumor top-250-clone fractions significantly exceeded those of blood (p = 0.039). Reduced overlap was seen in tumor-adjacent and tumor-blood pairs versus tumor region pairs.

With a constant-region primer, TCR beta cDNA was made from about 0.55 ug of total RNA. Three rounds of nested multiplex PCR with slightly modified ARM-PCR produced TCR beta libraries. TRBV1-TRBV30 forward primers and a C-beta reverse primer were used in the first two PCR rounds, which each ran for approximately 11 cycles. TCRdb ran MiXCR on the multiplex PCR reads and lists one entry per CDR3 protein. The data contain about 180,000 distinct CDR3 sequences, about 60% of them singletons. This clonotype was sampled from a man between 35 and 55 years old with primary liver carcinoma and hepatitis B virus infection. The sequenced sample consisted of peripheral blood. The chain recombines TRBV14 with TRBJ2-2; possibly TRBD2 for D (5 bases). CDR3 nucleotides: TGTGCCAGCAGCCAAGCCCGGAGGACCGGGGAGCTGTTTTTT. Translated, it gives CASSQARRTGELFF.